Reported below is one TCR beta chain. Some clones are missing from TCRdb's copy, which holds only in-frame ones; the method was immunoSEQ multiplex PCR. The sample comprises around 87,000 clones, approximately 90% of which are singletons, and more than 14% rests with the top ten. The data were obtained in a study of siplizumab effects on memory and regulatory T cells. Germline CDR1 reads SGHNT; CDR2 reads YYREEE (reference sequence). CDR3 length equals 13 residues. Between the trimmed V and J ends, which lost 0 bases and 2 bases, there was a span of 4 bases. The TCR comes from a human donor in good health. The chain carries TRBV5-4 and TRBJ2-3; no clear D gene. Sequenced input: CD4+ T cells sorted from blood. The CDR3 loop reads CASSLVTTDTQYF. In DNA, the CDR3 is TGTGCCAGCAGCTTGGTGACCACAGATACGCAGTATTTT.